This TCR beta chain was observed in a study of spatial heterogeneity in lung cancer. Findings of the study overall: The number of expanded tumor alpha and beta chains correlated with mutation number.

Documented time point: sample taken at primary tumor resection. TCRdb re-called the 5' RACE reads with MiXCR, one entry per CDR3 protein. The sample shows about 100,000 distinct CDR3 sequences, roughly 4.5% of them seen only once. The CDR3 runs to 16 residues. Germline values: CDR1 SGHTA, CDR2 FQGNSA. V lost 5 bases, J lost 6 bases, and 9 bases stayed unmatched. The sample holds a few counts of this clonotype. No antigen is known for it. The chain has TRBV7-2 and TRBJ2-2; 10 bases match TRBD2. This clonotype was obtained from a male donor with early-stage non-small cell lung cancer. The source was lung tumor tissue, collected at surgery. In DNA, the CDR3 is TGTGCCAGCAGCCTCCAGGAAGCGGGAGGGGCCGGGGAGCTGTTTTTT. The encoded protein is CASSLQEAGGAGELFF.